This T cell receptor beta chain was captured in a study of blood T cell repertoires in COVID-19. Germline-derived CDR1 and CDR2 are ENHRY and SYGVKD. The V end was cut by 8 bases, the J end by 2 bases, with 15 bases between. The CDR3 consists of 15 residues. The table came from immunoSEQ multiplex PCR; TCRdb's copy has only in-frame clones and leaves some out. The data show roughly 190,000 clones, 82% seen once. The gene calls are TRBV10-3 and TRBJ2-2; D is possibly TRBD1 (5 bases). The receptor was isolated from a middle-aged man who had recovered from COVID-19. The sequencing sample was made of PBMCs or T cells enriched from blood (not recorded which). The CDR3 bases are TGTGCCATCGGTGCAGGGAAGGGTAACACCGGGGAGCTGTTTTTT. Protein: CAIGAGKGNTGELFF.